The 28 T cell receptor beta chains below were found in one sample sequenced in a study of neurological immune-mediated disorders. TCRdb re-called the 5' RACE reads through MiXCR, storing one row per CDR3 protein. The data show some 16,000 distinct CDR3 sequences, approximately 10% seen once. The sequencing sample was made of CD8+ T cells from blood. These receptors all come from a man aged 45-65 years in good health.

This clonotype was detected many times. The chain joins TRBV7-6 to TRBJ2-1; tentatively, D is TRBD1 (6 bases). Germline V gene data show CDR1 as SGHVS and CDR2 as FNYEAQ. CDR3 size: 14 residues. V was shortened by 5 bases and J by 8 bases, with 16 bases between the two germline ends. CDR3 loop: CASSGQPRTDEQFF. For the CDR3, the DNA is TGTGCCAGCAGCGGACAGCCTAGAACCGATGAGCAGTTCTTC. The full variable domain, completed using reference TRBV7-6 and TRBJ2-1, is GAGVSQSPRYKVTKRGQDVALRCDPISGHVSLYWYRQALGQGPEFLTYFNYEAQQDKSGLPNDRFSAERPEGSISTLTIQRTEQRDSAMYRCASSGQPRTDEQFFGPGTRLTVL.

The table lists this clonotype with many counts. The rearrangement links TRBV9 to TRBJ2-7; D is undetermined. Germline lookup yields CDR1 SGDLS and CDR2 YYNGEE. The CDR3 runs 15 residues. Trimming cost V 0 bases and J 2 bases, with 12 bases left between them. DNA of the CDR3: TGTGCCAGCAGCGTAGGGCAGGCTTCCACCTACGAGCAGTACTTC. It yields the protein CASSVGQASTYEQYF.

Many counts were recorded for this clonotype. The chain employs TRBV6-5 and TRBJ2-4; 9 bases map to TRBD2. CDR1 is MNHEY, CDR2 SVGAGI, per germline. The CDR3 has 17 residues. After removal of 6 bases from V and 0 bases from J, the junction contained 9 bases not matched to a gene. The CDR3 DNA reads as TGTGCCAGCAGCCAAAATAGCGGGAGTGTAGCCAAAAACATTCAGTACTTC. It yields the protein CASSQNSGSVAKNIQYF.

This clonotype was seen at least ten times. This chain connects TRBV28 to TRBJ2-2; D remains unclear. Per the germline V gene, CDR1 is MDHEN and CDR2 is SYDVKM. CDR3 length: 16 amino acids. Between the trimmed V and J ends, which lost 4 bases and 4 bases, there was a span of 16 bases. The CDR3 DNA sequence: TGTGCCAGCAGTTCAAACACCGGGCCACCCACCGGGGAGCTGTTTTTT. Amino acids: CASSSNTGPPTGELFF.

This clonotype was seen at least ten times. The genes are TRBV18 and TRBJ1-1; no definite D call. There are 12 residues in the CDR3. CDR1 is KGHSH and CDR2 is LQKENI in the germline V gene. V was trimmed by 2 bases and J by 7 bases, leaving 8 bases between them. The CDR3 region is CASSPGKVEAFF. The CDR3 DNA sequence: TGTGCCAGCTCACCAGGGAAGGTTGAAGCTTTCTTT.

This clonotype was recorded many times. The rearrangement uses TRBV4-2 and TRBJ2-2, with 12 bases aligning to TRBD1. J lost 6 bases, V lost 6 bases, and 2 bases had no gene match. The germline V gene has CDR1 LGHNA and CDR2 YNFKEQ. The CDR3 extends over 14 amino acids. The CDR3 sequence: CASRGQGASGELFF. Written as DNA, the CDR3 is TGTGCCAGCAGGGGACAGGGGGCTTCCGGGGAGCTGTTTTTT.

This clonotype occurred many times. The genes are TRBV5-1 and TRBJ2-5; possibly TRBD1 for D (6 bases). CDR1 and CDR2 from the germline V gene are SGHRS and YFSETQ. The CDR3 extends over 15 amino acids. Trimming shortened V by 3 bases and J by 2 bases, and 14 bases separated the two germline ends. CDR3 DNA: TGCGCCAGCAGCTCCTTTGGACAGTCTCAAGAGACCCAGTACTTC. It encodes CASSSFGQSQETQYF.

This clonotype was recorded many times. The CDR3 DNA sequence: TGCGCCAGCAGTCCGGGACAGGGGCGCGGAGAGACCCAGTACTTC. As protein: CASSPGQGRGETQYF. The chain couples TRBV5-1 to TRBJ2-5, with 10 bases matching TRBD1. The V gene end was trimmed by 5 bases and the J gene end by 4 bases; junction bases not matched to a gene: 8. The CDR3 spans 15 residues. Germline lookup yields CDR1 SGHRS and CDR2 YFSETQ.

This clonotype was found many times. The V and J genes are TRBV11-1 and TRBJ2-5; no clear D gene. Between the trimmed V and J ends, which lost 5 bases and 2 bases, there was a span of 12 bases. CDR3 size: 14 residues. Germline CDR1 SGHAT, CDR2 FQDESV (reference sequence). The CDR3 protein is CASSEKIEQETQYF. The CDR3 region has the DNA TGTGCCAGCAGCGAGAAGATTGAGCAAGAGACCCAGTACTTC.

The sample holds many counts of this clonotype. The chain employs TRBV28 and TRBJ2-7, with D perhaps matching TRBD2 (10 bases). The V gene's germline CDR1 is MDHEN and CDR2 SYDVKM. The CDR3 totals 20 residues. The V gene lost 7 bases and the J gene lost 1 base, with 32 bases spanning the gap. The CDR3 bases are TGTGCCAGCACCAGGACAGGGGTTGTCCGTCTAGCGGGAGAGTCCTACGAGCAGTACTTC. It encodes CASTRTGVVRLAGESYEQYF.

This clonotype showed up many times. The DNA for the CDR3 is TGCAGTGCTAGAAAGTGGGAGCAGGTCTACGAGCAGTACTTC. Translating gives CSARKWEQVYEQYF. V usage is TRBV20-1 and J usage is TRBJ2-7, with D possibly matching TRBD2 (5 bases). Trimming stripped 2 bases from V and 3 bases from J, with 14 bases between. The germline CDR1 and CDR2 sequences are DFQATT and SNEGSKA (reference sequence). The length of the CDR3 is 14 residues.

Comments on this clonotype: One end of the junction varies from germline; a read error may be responsible. The rearrangement links TRBV9 to TRBJ1-3; the D is unclear. CDR1 and CDR2 (germline): SGDLS, YYNGEE. This CDR3 contains 15 residues. CDR3 nucleotide sequence: TGTGCCAACAGCCCGGACGGAAGCTCTGGAAAAACCATATATTTT. Its translation is CANSPDGSSGKTIYF. The full variable domain, its missing parts supplied by reference TRBV9 and TRBJ1-3, is DSGVTQTPKHLITATGQRVTLRCSPRSGDLSVYWYQQSLDQGLQFLIQYYNGEERAKGNILERFSAQQFPDLHSELNLSSLELGDSALYFCANSPDGSSGKTIYFGEGSWLTVV.

This clonotype was observed many times. CDR3 loop: CASSPADGELFF. For the CDR3, the DNA is TGCGCCAGCAGCCCCGCGGACGGGGAGCTGTTTTTT. The rearrangement links TRBV4-3 to TRBJ2-2; no clear D gene. Germline assignment: CDR1 LGHNA and CDR2 YSLEER. V dropped 4 bases and J dropped 7 bases, with 7 bases sitting between them. CDR3 length equals 12 residues.

This clonotype was observed many times. The V call is TRBV5-1, the J call TRBJ2-1; 11 bases agree with TRBD2. The V gene end was trimmed by 2 bases and the J gene end by 4 bases; junction bases not matched to a gene: 8. This CDR3 has 17 residues. CDR1 and CDR2 from the germline V gene are SGHRS and YFSETQ. CDR3 residues: CASSFSPLAGGYNEQFF. In DNA form, the CDR3 reads TGCGCCAGCAGCTTCTCCCCTCTAGCGGGAGGTTACAATGAGCAGTTCTTC.

This clonotype was found many times. The chain is built from TRBV28 and TRBJ1-2; D may be TRBD1 (6 bases). The germline gives CDR1 MDHEN, CDR2 SYDVKM. V was cut by 5 bases and J by 4 bases, with 17 bases left in between. The CDR3 runs 15 residues. The CDR3, as DNA: TGTGCCAGCAGTCTAAGGGGGGTGTTGGCCTATGGCTACACCTTC. Its translation is CASSLRGVLAYGYTF.

Ten or more counts support this clonotype. The chain has TRBV6-5 and TRBJ2-5, with TRBD2 matching over 8 bases. Germline V CDR1 and CDR2: MNHEY, SVGAGI. The CDR3 contains 14 residues. V lost 8 bases, J lost 5 bases, and 10 bases stayed unmatched. CDR3 coding DNA: TGTGCCAGCGGCCTCGGGGGGGCCGGGGAGACCCAGTACTTC. Its translation is CASGLGGAGETQYF.

The table lists this clonotype with many counts. The CDR3 loop is CASSQPRTEELDYGYTF. The CDR3 DNA reads TGTGCCAGCAGCCAACCTCGGACTGAGGAGCTAGACTATGGCTACACCTTC. This chain uses TRBV4-2 with TRBJ1-2; no definite D call. From germline, CDR1 is LGHNA and CDR2 YNFKEQ. This CDR3 region has 17 residues. V was pared by 2 bases and J by 3 bases, with 19 bases between.

This clonotype was detected once. J is TRBJ2-1 and V is TRBV5-1; TRBD1 or TRBD2 may be the D gene (5 bases each). V was shortened by 0 bases and J by 4 bases, with 17 bases between the two germline ends. Germline values: CDR1 SGHRS, CDR2 YFSETQ. The CDR3 is made up of 17 amino acids. The CDR3: CASSLAGGGRGYNEQFF. CDR3 DNA: TGCGCCAGCAGCTTGGCCGGTGGGGGTCGGGGTTACAATGAGCAGTTCTTC.

This clonotype appeared many times. The J gene is TRBJ2-7, the V gene TRBV6-5; possible D gene TRBD1, 5 bases. The CDR3 is made up of 15 amino acids. The germline CDR1 and CDR2 sequences are MNHEY and SVGAGI. Trimming removed 5 bases at V and 3 bases at J, with 17 bases between. The CDR3 is CASSVQGYLLYEQYF. In DNA, the CDR3 is TGTGCCAGCAGTGTCCAGGGTTACTTACTCTACGAGCAGTACTTC.

This clonotype has ten or more counts. This chain joins TRBV3-1 and TRBJ2-6; TRBD2 is a possible D gene (7 bases). The CDR3 has 17 amino acids. Trimming took off 1 base at V and 4 bases at J, with 14 bases between the two ends. In germline, CDR1 is LGHDT, CDR2 YNNKEL (reference sequence). The CDR3: CASSQGIGGAGANVLTF. The CDR3 DNA reads as TGTGCCAGCAGCCAAGGGATAGGGGGGGCCGGGGCCAACGTCCTGACTTTC.

The V gene is TRBV5-1, the J gene TRBJ2-1; 12 nucleotides align to TRBD2. Per germline, CDR1 SGHRS and CDR2 YFSETQ. Germline trimming cut 3 bases from V and 4 bases from J; bases unmatched to any gene: 5. This CDR3 comprises 16 residues. The CDR3 DNA is TGCGCCAGCAGCTGGAAGGGACTAGCGGGTTACAATGAGCAGTTCTTC. Its translation is CASSWKGLAGYNEQFF.

This clonotype has ten or more counts. The V gene is TRBV10-3, the J gene TRBJ2-7; TRBD1 aligns across 7 bases. The CDR3 extends over 16 amino acids. Germline trimming cut 3 bases from V and 0 bases from J; bases unmatched to any gene: 8. CDR1 is ENHRY, CDR2 SYGVKD, per germline. The CDR3 here is CAISDPDRETSYEQYF. CDR3 nucleotides: TGTGCCATCAGTGACCCTGACAGGGAGACCTCCTACGAGCAGTACTTC.

Many counts were recorded for this clonotype. The chain carries TRBV29-1 and TRBJ2-1; D might be TRBD1 or TRBD2, each matching 6 bases. The CDR3 is 16 amino acids. V was trimmed by 6 bases and J by 7 bases, leaving 25 bases between them. The V gene's germline CDR1 is SQVTM and CDR2 ANQGSEA. The DNA for the CDR3 is TGCAGCGTGGGGGGCCGGGAGAACAACAAGGGGAATGAGCAGTTCTTC. The encoded protein is CSVGGRENNKGNEQFF.

This clonotype was seen many times. This chain joins TRBV2 and TRBJ2-7; 10 bases agree with TRBD1. The germline V gene encodes CDR1 SNHLY and CDR2 FYNNEI. The CDR3 runs 15 residues. The junction had 9 bases not matched to a gene; V was cut back by 7 bases and J by 3 bases. The CDR3 DNA reads TGTGCCAGCACCGGATGGACAGGGGGGAACTACGAGCAGTACTTC. Amino acid sequence: CASTGWTGGNYEQYF.

The J gene is TRBJ2-1, the V gene TRBV20-1; 14 positions agree with TRBD2. The CDR3 sequence is 13 residues long. Per germline, CDR1 DFQATT and CDR2 SNEGSKA (reference sequence). V lost 7 bases to trimming and J lost 9 bases; unmatched junction nucleotides: 5. The CDR3 here is CSGAGLAGVEQFF. The CDR3 bases are TGCAGTGGTGCGGGACTAGCGGGGGTTGAGCAGTTCTTC.

This clonotype was seen once. This chain joins TRBV5-4 and TRBJ2-5; possibly TRBD1 for D (5 bases). Between the trimmed V and J ends, which lost 2 bases and 4 bases, there was a span of 15 bases. This CDR3 has 15 amino acids. Germline V CDR1 and CDR2: SGHNT, YYREEE (reference sequence). CDR3 protein: CASSLVPQGSETQYF. The CDR3 bases are TGTGCCAGCAGCTTAGTACCGCAGGGATCAGAGACCCAGTACTTC.

The chain employs TRBV9 and TRBJ1-1, with D possibly TRBD1 on 5 matching bases. V was cut by 0 bases and J by 4 bases, with 10 bases left in between. The germline V gene encodes CDR1 SGDLS and CDR2 YYNGEE. The CDR3 is 14 residues long. CDR3 nucleotide sequence: TGTGCCAGCAGCGTAGAGAACAGGATCACTGAAGCTTTCTTT. Residues: CASSVENRITEAFF.

This clonotype has at least ten counts. V gene TRBV19 combines with J gene TRBJ1-5, with D possibly matching TRBD1 (5 bases). CDR3 size: 13 residues. V dropped 5 bases and J dropped 8 bases, with 13 bases sitting between them. Germline CDR1 and CDR2: LNHDA and SQIVND (reference sequence). CDR3 coding DNA: TGTGCCAGTAGTCCGACAGACGGCAAGCCCCAGCATTTT. It is translated as CASSPTDGKPQHF. Looking up the rest from reference TRBV19 and TRBJ1-5 gives the full variable domain: DGGITQSPKYLFRKEGQNVTLSCEQNLNHDAMYWYRQDPGQGLRLIYYSQIVNDFQKGDIAEGYSVSREKKESFPLTVTSAQKNPTAFYLCASSPTDGKPQHFGDGTRLSIL.